This TCR beta chain was captured by sequencing in a study of CD8+ T cells in alopecia areata. Study background: The study gave tofacitinib for 6 to 18 months, then 6 months off drug. Study-level points and caveats: Amid tofacitinib therapy, many expanded lesional clones stayed present in scalp and blood.

About this clone itself: The antigen is unknown.

CDR1 is SQVTM, CDR2 ANQGSEA, per germline. This CDR3 region has 13 residues. Trimming stripped 7 bases from V and 1 base from J, with 13 bases between. Stated treatment: oral pan-JAK inhibitor, 5-10 mg twice daily. Alopecia areata patients gave lesional scalp punch biopsies and peripheral blood samples. Sequencing relied on a cDNA template that was reverse transcribed from extracted RNA. Some clones are missing from TCRdb's copy, which holds only in-frame ones; the method was immunoSEQ multiplex PCR. This table holds under 350,000 clones, roughly 60% found once. This chain joins TRBV29-1 and TRBJ1-1, with D possibly being TRBD1 (6 bases). Specimen: CD4+ T cells sorted from blood, collected at week 24, from a patient treated with tofacitinib. The source of this sequence is a human donor with alopecia areata. As DNA, the CDR3 is TGCAGCGCTACGGTACAGGGGAACACTGAAGCTTTCTTT. Encoded protein: CSATVQGNTEAFF. The complete variable domain, with remaining parts taken from reference TRBV29-1 and TRBJ1-1, reads SAVISQKPSRDICQRGTSLTIQCQVDSQVTMMFWYRQQPGQSLTLIATANQGSEATYESGFVIDKFPISRPNLTFSTLTVSNMSPEDSSIYLCSATVQGNTEAFFGQGTRLTVV.